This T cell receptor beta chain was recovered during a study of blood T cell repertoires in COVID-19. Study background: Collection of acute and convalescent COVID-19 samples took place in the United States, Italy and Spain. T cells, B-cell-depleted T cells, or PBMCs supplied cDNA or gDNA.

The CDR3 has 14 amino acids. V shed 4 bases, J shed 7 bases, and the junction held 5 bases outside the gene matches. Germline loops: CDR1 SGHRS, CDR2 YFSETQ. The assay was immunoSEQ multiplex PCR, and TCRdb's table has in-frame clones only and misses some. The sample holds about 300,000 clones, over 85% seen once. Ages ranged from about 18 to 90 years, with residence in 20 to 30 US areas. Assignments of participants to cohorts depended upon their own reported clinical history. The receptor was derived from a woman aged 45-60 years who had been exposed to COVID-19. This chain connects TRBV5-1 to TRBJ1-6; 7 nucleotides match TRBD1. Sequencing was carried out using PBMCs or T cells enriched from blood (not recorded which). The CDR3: CASSLRDRNSPLHF. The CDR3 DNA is TGCGCCAGCAGCCTCCGGGACAGAAATTCACCCCTCCACTTT.